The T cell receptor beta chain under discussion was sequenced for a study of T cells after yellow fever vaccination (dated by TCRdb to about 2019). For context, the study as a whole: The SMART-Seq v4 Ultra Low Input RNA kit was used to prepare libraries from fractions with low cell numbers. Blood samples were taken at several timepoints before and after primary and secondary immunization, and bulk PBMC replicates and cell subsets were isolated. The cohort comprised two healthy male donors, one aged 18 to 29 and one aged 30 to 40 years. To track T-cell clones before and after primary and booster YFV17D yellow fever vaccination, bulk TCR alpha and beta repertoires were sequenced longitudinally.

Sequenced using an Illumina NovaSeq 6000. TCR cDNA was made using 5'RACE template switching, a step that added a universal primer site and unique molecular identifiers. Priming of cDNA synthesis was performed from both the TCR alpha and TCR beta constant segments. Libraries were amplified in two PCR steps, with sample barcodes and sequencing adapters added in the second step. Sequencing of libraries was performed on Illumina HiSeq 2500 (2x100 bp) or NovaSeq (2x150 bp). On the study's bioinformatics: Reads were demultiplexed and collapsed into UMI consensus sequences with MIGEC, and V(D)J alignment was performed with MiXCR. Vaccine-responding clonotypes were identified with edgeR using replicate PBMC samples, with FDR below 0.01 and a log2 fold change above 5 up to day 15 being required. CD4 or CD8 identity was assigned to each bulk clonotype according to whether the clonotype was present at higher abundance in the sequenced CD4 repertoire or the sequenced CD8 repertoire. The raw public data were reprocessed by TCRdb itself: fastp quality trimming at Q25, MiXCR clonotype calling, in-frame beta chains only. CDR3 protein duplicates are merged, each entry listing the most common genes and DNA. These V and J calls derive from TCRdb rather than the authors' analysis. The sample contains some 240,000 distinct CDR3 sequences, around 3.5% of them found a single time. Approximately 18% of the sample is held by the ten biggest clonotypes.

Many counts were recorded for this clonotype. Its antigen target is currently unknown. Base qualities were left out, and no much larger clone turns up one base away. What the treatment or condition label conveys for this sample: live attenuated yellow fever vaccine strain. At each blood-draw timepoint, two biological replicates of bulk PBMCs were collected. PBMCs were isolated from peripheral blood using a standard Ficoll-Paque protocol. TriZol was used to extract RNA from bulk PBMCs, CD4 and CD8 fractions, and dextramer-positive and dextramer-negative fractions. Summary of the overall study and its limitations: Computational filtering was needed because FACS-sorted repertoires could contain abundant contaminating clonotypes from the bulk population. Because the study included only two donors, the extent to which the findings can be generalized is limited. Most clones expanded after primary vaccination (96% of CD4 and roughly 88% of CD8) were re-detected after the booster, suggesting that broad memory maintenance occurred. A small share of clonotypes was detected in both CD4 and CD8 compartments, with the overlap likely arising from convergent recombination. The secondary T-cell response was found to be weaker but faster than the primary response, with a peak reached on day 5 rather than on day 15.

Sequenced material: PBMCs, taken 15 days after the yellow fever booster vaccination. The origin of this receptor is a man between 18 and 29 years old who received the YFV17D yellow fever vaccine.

The CDR3 protein is CASSQDDYTEAFF. The base sequence is TGCGCCAGCAGCCAAGATGATTACACTGAAGCTTTCTTT. This receptor chain uses TRBV4-3 and TRBJ1-1; no D gene is confidently identified. V is pared back by 0 bases and J by 3 bases, with 5 bases lying between the germline termini. CDR1 and CDR2 (LGHNA, YSLEER) derive from the germline V gene. The CDR3 goes from the cysteine to the phenylalanine over 13 residues. CDR3 DNA is the only sequence kept; it has 39 bases, read in frame from the first base.